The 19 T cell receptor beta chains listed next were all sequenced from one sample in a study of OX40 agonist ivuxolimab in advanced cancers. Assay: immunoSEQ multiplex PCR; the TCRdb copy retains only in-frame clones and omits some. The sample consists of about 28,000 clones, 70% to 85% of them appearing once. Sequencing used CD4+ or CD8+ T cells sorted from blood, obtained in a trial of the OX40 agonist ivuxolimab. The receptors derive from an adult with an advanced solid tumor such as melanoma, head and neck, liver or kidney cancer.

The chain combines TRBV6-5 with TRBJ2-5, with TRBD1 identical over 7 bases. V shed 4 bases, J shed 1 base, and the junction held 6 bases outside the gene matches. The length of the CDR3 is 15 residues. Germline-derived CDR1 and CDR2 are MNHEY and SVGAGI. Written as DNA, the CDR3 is TGTGCCAGCAGTTTCGGGACAGAGATCCAAGAGACCCAGTACTTC. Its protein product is CASSFGTEIQETQYF.

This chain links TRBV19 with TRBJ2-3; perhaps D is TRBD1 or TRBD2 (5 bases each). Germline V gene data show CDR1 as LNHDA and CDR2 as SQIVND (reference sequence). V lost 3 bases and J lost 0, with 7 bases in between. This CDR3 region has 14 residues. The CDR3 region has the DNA TGTGCCAGTAGTATGAGGGGTAGCACAGATACGCAGTATTTT. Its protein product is CASSMRGSTDTQYF.

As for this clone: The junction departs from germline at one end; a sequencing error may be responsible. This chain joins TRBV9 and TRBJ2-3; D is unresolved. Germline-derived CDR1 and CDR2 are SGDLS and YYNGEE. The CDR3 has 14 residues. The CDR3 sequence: CASSGENSRDTQYF. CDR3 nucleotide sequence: TGTGCCAGCAGCGGAGAGAACAGCAGAGATACGCAGTATTTT.

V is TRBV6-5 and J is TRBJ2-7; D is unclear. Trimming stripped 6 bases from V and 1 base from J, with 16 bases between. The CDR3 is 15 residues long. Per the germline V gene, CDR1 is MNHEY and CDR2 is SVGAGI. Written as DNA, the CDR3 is TGTGCCAGCAGGGGCGAGATGAGGCAGTCCTACGAGCAGTACTTC. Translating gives CASRGEMRQSYEQYF.

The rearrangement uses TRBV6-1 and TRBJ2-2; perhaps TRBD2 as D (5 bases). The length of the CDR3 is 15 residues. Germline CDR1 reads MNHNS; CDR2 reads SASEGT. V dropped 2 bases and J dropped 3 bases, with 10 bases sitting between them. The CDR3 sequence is CASSEPLVDTGELFF. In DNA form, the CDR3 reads TGTGCCAGCAGTGAACCACTAGTAGACACCGGGGAGCTGTTTTTT.

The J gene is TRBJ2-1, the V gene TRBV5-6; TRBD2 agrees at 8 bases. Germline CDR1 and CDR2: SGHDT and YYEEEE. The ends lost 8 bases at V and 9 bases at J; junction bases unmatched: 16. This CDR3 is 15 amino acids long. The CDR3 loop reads CASESAVAGTPEQFF. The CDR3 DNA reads TGTGCCAGTGAATCCGCGGTAGCGGGAACGCCTGAGCAGTTCTTC.

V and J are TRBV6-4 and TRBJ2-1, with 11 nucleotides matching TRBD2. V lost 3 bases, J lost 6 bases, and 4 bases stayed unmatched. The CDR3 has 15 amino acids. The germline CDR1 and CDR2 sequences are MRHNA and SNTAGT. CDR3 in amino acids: CASSELAGARNEQFF. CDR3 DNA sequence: TGTGCCAGCAGTGAACTAGCGGGGGCTCGCAATGAGCAGTTCTTC.

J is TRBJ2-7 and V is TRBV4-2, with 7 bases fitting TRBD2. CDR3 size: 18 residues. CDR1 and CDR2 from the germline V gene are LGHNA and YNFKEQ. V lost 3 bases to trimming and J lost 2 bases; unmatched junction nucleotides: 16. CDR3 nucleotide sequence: TGTGCCAGCAGCCAGCCCAACATAGGCGGGAGTCTTACCTACGAGCAGTACTTC. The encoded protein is CASSQPNIGGSLTYEQYF.

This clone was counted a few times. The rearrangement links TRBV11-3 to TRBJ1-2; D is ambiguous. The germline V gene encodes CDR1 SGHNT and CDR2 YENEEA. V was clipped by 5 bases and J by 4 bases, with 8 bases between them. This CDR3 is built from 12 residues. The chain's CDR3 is CASSEVFYGYTF. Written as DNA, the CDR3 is TGTGCCAGCAGCGAGGTCTTCTATGGCTACACCTTC. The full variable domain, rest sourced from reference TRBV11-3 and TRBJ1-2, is EAGVVQSPRYKIIEKKQPVAFWCNPISGHNTLYWYLQNLGQGPELLIRYENEEAVDDSQLPKDRFSAERLKGVDSTLKIQPAELGDSAVYLCASSEVFYGYTFGSGTRLTVV.

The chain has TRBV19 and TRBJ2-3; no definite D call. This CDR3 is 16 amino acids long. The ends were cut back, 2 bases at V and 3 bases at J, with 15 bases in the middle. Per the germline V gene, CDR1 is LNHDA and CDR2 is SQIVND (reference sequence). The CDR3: CASSILYKIGTDTQYF. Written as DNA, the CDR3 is TGTGCCAGTAGTATATTATACAAGATTGGGACAGATACGCAGTATTTT.

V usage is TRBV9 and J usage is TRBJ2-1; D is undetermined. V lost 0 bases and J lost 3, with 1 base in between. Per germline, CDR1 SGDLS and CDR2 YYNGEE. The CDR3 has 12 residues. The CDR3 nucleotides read TGTGCCAGCAGCGTAGACTACAATGAGCAGTTCTTC. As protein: CASSVDYNEQFF.

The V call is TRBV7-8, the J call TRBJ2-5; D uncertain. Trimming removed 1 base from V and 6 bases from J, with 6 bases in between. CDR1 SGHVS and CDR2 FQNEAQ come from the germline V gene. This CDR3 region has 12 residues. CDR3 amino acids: CASSLGPQTQYF. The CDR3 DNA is TGTGCCAGCAGCTTAGGTCCGCAGACCCAGTACTTC. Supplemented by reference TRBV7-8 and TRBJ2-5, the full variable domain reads GAGVSQSPRYKVAKRGQDVALRCDPISGHVSLFWYQQALGQGPEFLTYFQNEAQLDKSGLPSDRFFAERPEGSVSTLKIQRTQQEDSAVYLCASSLGPQTQYFGPGTRLLVL.

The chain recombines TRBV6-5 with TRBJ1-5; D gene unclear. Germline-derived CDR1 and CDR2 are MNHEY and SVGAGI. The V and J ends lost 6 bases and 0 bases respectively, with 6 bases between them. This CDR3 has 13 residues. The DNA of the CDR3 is TGTGCCAGCAGCGATTCTAGCAATCAGCCCCAGCATTTT. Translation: CASSDSSNQPQHF.

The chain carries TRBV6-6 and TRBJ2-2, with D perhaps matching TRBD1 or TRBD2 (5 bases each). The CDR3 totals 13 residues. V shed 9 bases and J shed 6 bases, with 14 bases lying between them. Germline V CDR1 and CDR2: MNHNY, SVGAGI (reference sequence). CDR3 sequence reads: CASRPMGAGELFF. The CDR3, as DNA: TGTGCCAGTCGTCCCATGGGGGCCGGGGAGCTGTTTTTT.

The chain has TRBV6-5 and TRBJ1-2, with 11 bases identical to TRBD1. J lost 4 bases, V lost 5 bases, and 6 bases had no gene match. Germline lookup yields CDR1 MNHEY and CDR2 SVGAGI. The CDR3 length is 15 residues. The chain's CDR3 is CASSLGTGGIYGYTF. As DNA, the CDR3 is TGTGCCAGCAGTCTCGGGACAGGGGGTATCTATGGCTACACCTTC.

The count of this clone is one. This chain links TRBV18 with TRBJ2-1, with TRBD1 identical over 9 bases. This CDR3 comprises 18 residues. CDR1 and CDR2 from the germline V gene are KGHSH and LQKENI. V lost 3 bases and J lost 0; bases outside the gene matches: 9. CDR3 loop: CASSPRDRALSSYNEQFF. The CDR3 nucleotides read TGTGCCAGCTCACCCCGGGACAGGGCCCTAAGCTCCTACAATGAGCAGTTCTTC.

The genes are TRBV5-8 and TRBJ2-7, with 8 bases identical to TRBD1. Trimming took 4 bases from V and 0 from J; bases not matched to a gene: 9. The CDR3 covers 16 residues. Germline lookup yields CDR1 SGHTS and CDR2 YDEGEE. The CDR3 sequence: CASSLEGTGGSYEQYF. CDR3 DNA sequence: TGTGCCAGCAGCCTTGAGGGGACAGGAGGCTCCTACGAGCAGTACTTC.

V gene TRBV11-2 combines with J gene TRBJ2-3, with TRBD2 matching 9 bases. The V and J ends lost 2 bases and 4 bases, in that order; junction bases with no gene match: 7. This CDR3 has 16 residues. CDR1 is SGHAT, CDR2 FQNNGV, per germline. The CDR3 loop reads CASSLTARGGPDTQYF. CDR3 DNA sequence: TGTGCCAGCAGCTTAACCGCGCGGGGGGGCCCAGATACGCAGTATTTT.

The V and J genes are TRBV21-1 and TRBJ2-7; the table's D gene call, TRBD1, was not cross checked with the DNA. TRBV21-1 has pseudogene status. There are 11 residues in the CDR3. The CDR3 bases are TGTGCCAGCGACAGCTCCTACGAGCAGTACTTC. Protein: CASDSSYEQYF.